Listed here are 13 T cell receptor beta chains from one sample, sequenced in a study of OX40 agonist ivuxolimab in advanced cancers. Repertoires were generated with immunoSEQ multiplex PCR, while TCRdb's copy carries only in-frame clones and drops some. The repertoire holds tens of thousands of clones, with around nine tenths as singletons. This material consisted of CD4+ or CD8+ T cells sorted from blood, taken in a trial of the OX40 agonist ivuxolimab. Receptor source: an adult with an advanced solid tumor such as melanoma, head and neck, liver or kidney cancer.

This rearrangement joins TRBV11-2 to TRBJ1-4; 7 positions match TRBD1. Trimming at V came to 0 bases and at J to 4 bases, leaving 2 bases not matched to a gene. Germline V gene lookup returns CDR1 SGHAT and CDR2 FQNNGV. This CDR3 is built from 15 residues. Here the CDR3 reads CASSLDGQVNEKLFF. The CDR3 coding sequence is TGTGCCAGCAGCTTAGACGGACAGGTTAATGAAAAACTGTTTTTT.

The chain links TRBV2 to TRBJ2-2; D is unresolved. The CDR3 runs to 15 residues. The V gene's germline CDR1 is SNHLY and CDR2 FYNNEI. Trimming took off 0 bases at V and 0 bases at J, with 5 bases between the two ends. The chain's CDR3 is CASSEAQPNTGELFF. CDR3 sequence (DNA): TGTGCCAGCAGTGAAGCACAGCCGAACACCGGGGAGCTGTTTTTT. The variable domain in full, completed from reference TRBV2 and TRBJ2-2, reads EPEVTQTPSHQVTQMGQEVILRCVPISNHLYFYWYRQILGQKVEFLVSFYNNEISEKSEIFDDQFSVERPDGSNFTLKIRSTKLEDSAMYFCASSEAQPNTGELFFGEGSRLTVL.

The V call is TRBV11-1, the J call TRBJ2-7; the match to TRBD1 covers 7 bases. The J segment lost 0 bases and the V segment lost 6 bases, leaving 8 bases of the junction unmatched. CDR1 is SGHAT and CDR2 is FQDESV in the germline V gene (reference sequence). This CDR3 is built from 15 residues. The CDR3 DNA reads TGTGCCAGCAGACACCGACAGGGTGCCTCCTACGAGCAGTACTTC. Its translation: CASRHRQGASYEQYF. Combining the CDR3 with reference TRBV11-1 and TRBJ2-7 gives the whole variable domain EAEVAQSPRYKITEKSQAVAFWCDPISGHATLYWYRQILGQGPELLVQFQDESVVDDSQLPKDRFSAERLKGVDSTLKIQPAELGDSAMYLCASRHRQGASYEQYFGPGTRLTVT.

This clone was recorded once. This chain joins TRBV6-6 and TRBJ2-7, with a possible D match to TRBD1 (6 bases). V lost 2 bases and J lost 3, with 11 bases in between. This CDR3 has 14 amino acids. The V gene's germline CDR1 is MNHNY and CDR2 SVGAGI (reference sequence). The CDR3 DNA is TGTGCCAGCAGTTACGGCGTCAGGGGCTACGAGCAGTACTTC. It is translated as CASSYGVRGYEQYF.

In this sample, this clone turned up a few times. This rearrangement joins TRBV19 to TRBJ2-5; 8 bases agree with TRBD2. Germline V gives CDR1 LNHDA, CDR2 SQIVND (reference sequence). This CDR3 has 16 amino acids. After removal of 6 bases from V and 5 bases from J, the junction contained 14 bases not matched to a gene. CDR3 amino acids: CASSPGGAAFLETQYF. Here the CDR3 DNA reads TGTGCCAGTAGCCCCGGGGGGGCGGCATTCTTGGAGACCCAGTACTTC.

This clone has a handful of counts. The chain couples TRBV4-2 to TRBJ1-5; unclear D gene. The CDR3 is 13 amino acids. The V gene's germline CDR1 is LGHNA and CDR2 YNFKEQ. V was cut by 4 bases and J by 1 base, with 5 bases left in between. Written as DNA, the CDR3 is TGTGCCAGCAGCCGGGGAAGCAATCAGCCCCAGCATTTT. Translating it yields CASSRGSNQPQHF.

The sample holds one count of this clone. The V gene is TRBV30, the J gene TRBJ2-5, with D tentatively TRBD1 or TRBD2 (5 bases each). Trimming removed 3 bases from V and 5 bases from J, with 16 bases in between. This CDR3 region has 14 residues. Per the germline V gene, CDR1 is GTSNPN and CDR2 is SVGIG (reference sequence). The DNA for the CDR3 is TGTGCCTGGAGGGGACCCAGTAAATTGGAGACCCAGTACTTC. It specifies CAWRGPSKLETQYF.

Only a few counts were recorded for this clone. J is TRBJ1-2 and V is TRBV30; D not resolved. This CDR3 contains 13 residues. CDR1 is GTSNPN, CDR2 SVGIG, per germline (reference sequence). V was trimmed by 8 bases and J by 4 bases, leaving 17 bases between them. The CDR3 bases are TGTGCCGCTACCCGATTCAGGCCCTATGGCTACACCTTC. This codes for CAATRFRPYGYTF. Variable domain in full (rest from reference TRBV30 and TRBJ1-2): SQTIHQWPATLVQPVGSPLSLECTVEGTSNPNLYWYRQAAGRGLQLLFYSVGIGQISSEVPQNLSASRPQDRQFILSSKKLLLSDSGFYLCAATRFRPYGYTFGSGTRLTVV.

The rearrangement uses TRBV30 and TRBJ2-5; TRBD2 matches at 10 bases. Germline values: CDR1 GTSNPN, CDR2 SVGIG (reference sequence). CDR3 size: 15 residues. V shed 4 bases, J shed 2 bases, and the junction held 7 bases outside the gene matches. The CDR3 bases are TGTGCCTGGAACCAACTAGCGGGGCCTCAAGAGACCCAGTACTTC. It translates to CAWNQLAGPQETQYF. Based on the CDR3 plus reference TRBV30 and TRBJ2-5, the full variable domain is SQTIHQWPATLVQPVGSPLSLECTVEGTSNPNLYWYRQAAGRGLQLLFYSVGIGQISSEVPQNLSASRPQDRQFILSSKKLLLSDSGFYLCAWNQLAGPQETQYFGPGTRLLVL.

This rearrangement joins TRBV20-1 to TRBJ2-7; 11 nucleotides match TRBD1. Per the germline V gene, CDR1 is DFQATT and CDR2 is SNEGSKA (reference sequence). The ends lost 6 bases at V and 7 bases at J; junction bases unmatched: 2. The length of the CDR3 is 11 residues. CDR3 DNA sequence: TGCAGTGCGGACAGGGGGCGGGAGCAGTACTTC. Residues: CSADRGREQYF.

This chain connects TRBV6-4 to TRBJ2-7, with 7 positions matching TRBD2. The CDR3 totals 14 residues. Germline V gene data show CDR1 as MRHNA and CDR2 as SNTAGT. Unmatched junction bases numbered 5, after V lost 5 bases and J lost 1 base. CDR3 DNA sequence: TGTGCCAGCAGTCGTACTAGCGAATCCTACGAGCAGTACTTC. It encodes CASSRTSESYEQYF.

This clone was observed once. V is TRBV6-6 and J is TRBJ1-6, with 9 nucleotides matching TRBD1. Germline-derived CDR1 and CDR2 are MNHNY and SVGAGI (reference sequence). The junction had 3 bases not matched to a gene; V was cut back by 6 bases and J by 6 bases. The CDR3 has 14 amino acids. The CDR3 sequence: CASSRDRVNSPLHF. The CDR3 nucleotides are TGTGCCAGCAGCCGGGACAGGGTTAATTCACCCCTCCACTTT.

This chain connects TRBV7-2 to TRBJ1-2; no clear D gene. In germline, CDR1 is SGHTA, CDR2 FQGNSA. V was pared by 1 base and J by 4 bases, with 13 bases between. CDR3 length equals 15 residues. CDR3 region: CASSLGAGGVYGYTF. The CDR3 DNA is TGTGCCAGCAGCTTAGGGGCAGGTGGGGTCTATGGCTACACCTTC.